The 22 T cell receptor beta chains presented below share a single source sample, sequenced in a study of human T cells and chemical hapten exposure. Indicated time point: patch test 1, 2 weeks after DPC sensitization. Sample treatment: therapeutic diphenylcyclopropenone sensitization with weekly scalp DPC. TCRdb redid the calling of the RACE reads with MiXCR, one entry per CDR3 protein. Here the sample spans over 45,000 distinct CDR3 sequences, approximately 9.3% being singletons. The specimen was whole blood, collected in connection with sensitization to the hapten diphenylcyclopropenone (DPC). These receptors were collected from a woman in her thirties or forties with alopecia areata. Some clones in this sample may be carry-over from other donors' samples.

The rearrangement uses TRBV5-4 and TRBJ2-3, with D uncertain. V dropped 3 bases and J dropped 5 bases, with 16 bases sitting between them. The CDR3 sequence is 15 residues long. Germline V gives CDR1 SGHNT, CDR2 YYREEE (reference sequence). The CDR3 nucleotides read TGTGCCAGCAGCTACGCCGTCGGGCAGTTAGATACGCAGTATTTT. This encodes CASSYAVGQLDTQYF.

This chain uses TRBV7-6 with TRBJ2-5; D ambiguous. Looked up from germline, CDR1 is SGHVS and CDR2 is FNYEAQ. The CDR3 is made up of 12 amino acids. V dropped 3 bases and J dropped 14 bases, with 16 bases sitting between them. The CDR3 coding sequence is TGTGCCAGCAGCTTTCGTACTGGTGTTCAATACTTC. Amino acid sequence: CASSFRTGVQYF.

This clonotype was seen ten or more times. The V and J genes are TRBV28 and TRBJ2-3; 7 bases fit TRBD1. The junction had 8 bases not matched to a gene; V was cut back by 2 bases and J by 0 bases. This CDR3 comprises 17 residues. Germline V CDR1 and CDR2: MDHEN, SYDVKM. The CDR3 loop is CASSLRYRGTSTDTQYF. The CDR3 bases are TGTGCCAGCAGTTTACGCTACAGGGGTACTAGCACAGATACGCAGTATTTT.

The chain has TRBV5-6 and TRBJ1-5; no clear D gene. CDR1 is SGHDT and CDR2 is YYEEEE in the germline V gene. The V end lost 0 bases, the J end lost 0 bases, and 13 bases lay between the germline ends. The CDR3 is 17 residues long. CDR3 sequence reads: CASSLEGRDYSNQPQHF. The CDR3 nucleotides read TGTGCCAGCAGCTTGGAAGGCAGAGATTATAGCAATCAGCCCCAGCATTTT.

This clonotype has at least ten counts. This chain links TRBV6-1 with TRBJ2-2, with D possibly being TRBD1 or TRBD2 (5 bases each). Germline V lookup: CDR1 MNHNS, CDR2 SASEGT. The CDR3 spans 15 residues. V gave up 4 bases and J gave up 4 bases, with 13 bases separating them. This chain's CDR3 is CASSGLGDFTGELFF. The CDR3, as DNA: TGTGCCAGCAGTGGTTTGGGGGATTTCACCGGGGAGCTGTTTTTT.

In this sample, this clonotype turned up many times. V and J are TRBV12-3 or TRBV12-4 and TRBJ2-1, with 10 positions matching TRBD2. Trimming cost V 3 bases and J 7 bases; bases outside gene matches: 12. CDR3 length: 17 residues. The CDR3 DNA reads TGTGCCAGCAGTTTTCACGGGCCCGGGACTAGCGTGAATGAGCAGTTCTTC. Translation gives CASSFHGPGTSVNEQFF.

This clonotype was seen only once. Possible read error: a much larger clone is one base away. The chain combines TRBV28 with TRBJ2-7; D uncertain. The CDR3 consists of 13 residues. Germline V lookup: CDR1 MDHEN, CDR2 SYDVKM. Deletions cut 7 bases from V and 4 bases from J, with 14 bases between. CDR3 residues: CASTMVGLYEQYF. In nucleotides, the CDR3 is TGTGCCAGCACTATGGTGGGCCTTTACGAGCAGTACTTC.

The CDR3 region has the DNA TGTGCCAGCAGTTACTTGACGGGGGCTTCTGAAAAACTGTTTTTT. This encodes CASSYLTGASEKLFF. This rearrangement joins TRBV2 to TRBJ1-4; D may be TRBD1 (6 bases). CDR1 SNHLY and CDR2 FYNNEI come from the germline V gene. The CDR3 is made up of 15 amino acids. V lost 5 bases and J 7 bases, leaving 17 bases between the germline ends.

This clonotype has just a few counts. The V gene is TRBV7-2, the J gene TRBJ1-1; D remains ambiguous. Germline lookup yields CDR1 SGHTA and CDR2 FQGNSA. The CDR3 covers 13 residues. V was clipped by 4 bases and J by 3 bases, with 9 bases between them. The CDR3 spells CASSSQRDTEAFF. In nucleotides, the CDR3 is TGTGCCAGCAGCTCTCAGAGAGACACTGAAGCTTTCTTT. Filled out from reference TRBV7-2 and TRBJ1-1, the complete variable domain reads GAGVSQSPSNKVTEKGKDVELRCDPISGHTALYWYRQSLGQGLEFLIYFQGNSAPDKSGLPSDRFSAERTGGSVSTLTIQRTQQEDSAVYLCASSSQRDTEAFFGQGTRLTVV.

This clonotype was seen many times. The chain couples TRBV9 to TRBJ1-4; D remains ambiguous. V lost 4 bases and J 5 bases, leaving 9 bases between the germline ends. CDR3 length: 13 amino acids. Germline V gene data show CDR1 as SGDLS and CDR2 as YYNGEE. CDR3 amino acids: CASSLDGNEKLFF. Written as DNA, the CDR3 is TGTGCCAGCAGCCTGGACGGGAATGAAAAACTGTTTTTT.

The chain carries TRBV12-3 or TRBV12-4 and TRBJ1-1; D is perhaps TRBD1 (5 bases). Trimming left V 4 bases short and J 2 bases short, with 20 bases between. The CDR3 contains 17 residues. CDR3 in DNA: TGTGCCAGCAGTTCCACACTCACGGGGCTGTTAAACACTGAAGCTTTCTTT. This encodes CASSSTLTGLLNTEAFF.

Many counts were recorded for this clonotype. The V and J genes are TRBV7-9 and TRBJ2-1; TRBD2 might be the D (6 bases). The CDR3 length is 14 residues. Trimming took 1 base from V and 7 from J, leaving 11 bases between them. CDR1 and CDR2 (germline): SEHNR, FQNEAQ (reference sequence). The CDR3: CASSLVEGVNEQFF. CDR3 in DNA: TGTGCCAGCAGCTTAGTGGAGGGAGTGAATGAGCAGTTCTTC.

This clonotype was counted many times. This chain connects TRBV14 to TRBJ1-2; 7 bases are shared with TRBD1. Germline V lookup: CDR1 SGHDN, CDR2 FVKESK. The CDR3 extends over 15 amino acids. With V trimmed by 3 bases and J by 3 bases, 7 bases remained unmatched. CDR3 residues: CASSQVQGDYYGYTF. CDR3 bases: TGTGCCAGCAGCCAGGTGCAGGGGGATTACTATGGCTACACCTTC.

This clonotype came up a few times. The chain couples TRBV7-9 to TRBJ2-2; 10 nucleotides match TRBD1. Trimming at V came to 5 bases and at J to 4 bases, leaving 7 bases not matched to a gene. There are 16 residues in the CDR3. The germline V gene encodes CDR1 SEHNR and CDR2 FQNEAQ (reference sequence). The CDR3 coding sequence is TGTGCCAGCAGCCATCGGGACAGGGGACCCACCGGGGAGCTGTTTTTT. Translating it yields CASSHRDRGPTGELFF.

The chain employs TRBV6-5 and TRBJ1-2, with D possibly being TRBD1 (5 bases). Deletions cut 2 bases from V and 3 bases from J, with 10 bases between. The CDR3 is 14 amino acids. CDR1 and CDR2 (germline): MNHEY, SVGAGI. This chain's CDR3 is CASSYGGRHYGYTF. The CDR3 DNA is TGTGCCAGCAGTTACGGGGGACGGCACTATGGCTACACCTTC.

This clonotype appeared many times. The CDR3 nucleotides are TGTGCCAGCAGCAAAGATCAGGGGCGCGAGGATCAGCCCCAGCATTTT. Translation gives CASSKDQGREDQPQHF. The J gene is TRBJ1-5, the V gene TRBV21-1; the listed D gene, TRBD1, was not tested against the DNA. TRBV21-1 is an annotated pseudogene. The CDR3 runs 16 residues.

The sample holds many counts of this clonotype. The rearrangement links TRBV29-1 to TRBJ2-3, with D possibly called TRBD1 or TRBD2 (6 bases each). CDR3 length equals 16 residues. Per the germline V gene, CDR1 is SQVTM and CDR2 is ANQGSEA. Trimming took off 5 bases at V and 2 bases at J, with 20 bases between the two ends. The CDR3 protein is CSVPGAVAGPTDTQYF. DNA for the CDR3: TGCAGCGTTCCGGGGGCGGTGGCGGGCCCCACAGATACGCAGTATTTT.

The rearrangement joins TRBV15 to TRBJ1-5; the D is unclear. There are 16 residues in the CDR3. V lost 0 bases, J lost 0 bases, and 9 bases lay in between. Per germline, CDR1 LNHNV and CDR2 YYDKDF (reference sequence). CDR3 bases: TGTGCCACCAGCAGAGAGGTACAGACTAGCAATCAGCCCCAGCATTTT. Its translation: CATSREVQTSNQPQHF.

This clonotype has just a few counts. This chain joins TRBV7-6 and TRBJ2-7; 12 positions match TRBD2. The CDR3 runs to 16 residues. V lost 6 bases and J lost 5; bases outside the gene matches: 11. Germline lookup yields CDR1 SGHVS and CDR2 FNYEAQ. Here the CDR3 DNA reads TGTGCCAGCAGACCCGGGACTAGCGGGCCGGCCCACGAGCAGTACTTC. Its translation: CASRPGTSGPAHEQYF.

This clonotype was counted only a few times. The gene calls are TRBV20-1 and TRBJ1-2; no firm D call. V lost 4 bases and J lost 0, with 15 bases in between. The CDR3 loop spans 15 amino acids. The V gene's germline CDR1 is DFQATT and CDR2 SNEGSKA (reference sequence). CDR3 loop: CSANRAAQANYGYTF. CDR3 bases: TGCAGTGCTAATCGGGCAGCCCAAGCTAACTATGGCTACACCTTC.

Only a few counts were recorded for this clonotype. V usage is TRBV20-1 and J usage is TRBJ2-7; D is undetermined. The CDR3 has 11 amino acids. V was cut by 0 bases and J by 3 bases, with 3 bases left in between. Germline CDR1 and CDR2: DFQATT and SNEGSKA (reference sequence). The CDR3 DNA sequence: TGCAGTGCTAGAGAGCACTACGAGCAGTACTTC. Amino acids: CSAREHYEQYF.

The V gene is TRBV6-5, the J gene TRBJ2-7; unclear D gene. Trimming left V 5 bases short and J 2 bases short, with 10 bases between. This CDR3 is 13 amino acids long. CDR1 is MNHEY and CDR2 is SVGAGI in the germline V gene. DNA for the CDR3: TGTGCCAGCAGTCCCCATGGGACCTACGAGCAGTACTTC. This codes for CASSPHGTYEQYF.